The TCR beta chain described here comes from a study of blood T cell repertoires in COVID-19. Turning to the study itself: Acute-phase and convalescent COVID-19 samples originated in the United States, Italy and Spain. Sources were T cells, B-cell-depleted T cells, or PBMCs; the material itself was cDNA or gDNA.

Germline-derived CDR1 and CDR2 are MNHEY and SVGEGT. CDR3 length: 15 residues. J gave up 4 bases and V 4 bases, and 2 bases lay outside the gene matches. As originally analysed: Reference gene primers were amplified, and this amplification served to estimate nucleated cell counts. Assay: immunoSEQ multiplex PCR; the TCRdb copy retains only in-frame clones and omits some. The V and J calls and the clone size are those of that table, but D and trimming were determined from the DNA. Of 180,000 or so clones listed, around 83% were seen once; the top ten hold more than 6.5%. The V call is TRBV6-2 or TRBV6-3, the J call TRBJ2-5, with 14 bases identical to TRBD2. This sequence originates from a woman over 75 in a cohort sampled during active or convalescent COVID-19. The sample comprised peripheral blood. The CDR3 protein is CASSSGLAGVETQYF. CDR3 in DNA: TGTGCCAGCAGTTCGGGACTAGCGGGAGTAGAGACCCAGTACTTC.